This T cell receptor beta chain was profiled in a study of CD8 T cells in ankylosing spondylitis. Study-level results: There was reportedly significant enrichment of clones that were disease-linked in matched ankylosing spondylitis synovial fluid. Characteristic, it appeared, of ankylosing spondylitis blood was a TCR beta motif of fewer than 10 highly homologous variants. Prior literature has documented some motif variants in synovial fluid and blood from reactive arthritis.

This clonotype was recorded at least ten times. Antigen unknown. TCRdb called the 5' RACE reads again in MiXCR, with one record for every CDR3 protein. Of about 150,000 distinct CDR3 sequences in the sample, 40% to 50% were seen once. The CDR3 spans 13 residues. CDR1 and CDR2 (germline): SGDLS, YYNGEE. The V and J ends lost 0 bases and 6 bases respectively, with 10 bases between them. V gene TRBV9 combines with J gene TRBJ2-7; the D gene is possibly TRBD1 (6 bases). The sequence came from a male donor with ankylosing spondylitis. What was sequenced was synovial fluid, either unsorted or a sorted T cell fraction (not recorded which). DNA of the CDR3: TGTGCCAGCAGCGTAGAGCAGGGGTTCGAGCAGTACTTC. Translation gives CASSVEQGFEQYF.